The present TCR beta chain was sequenced within a study of T cells expressing NK-cell markers. The CDR3 consists of 16 residues. Germline V gene data show CDR1 as SEHNR and CDR2 as FQNEAQ (reference sequence). After re-calling the 5' RACE reads, TCRdb lists one entry per CDR3 protein, DNA absent. This table holds a few hundred thousand distinct CDR3 sequences. Study-wide results and limits: These same clonotypes (in a few donors) also led the CD3+CD56-NKG2C+ fraction.

With respect to this clonotype: The antigen is unknown.

Material: blood T cells: a sorted CD56 or NKG2C T cell subset, CD4+ or CD8+ T cells, or bulk PBMC T cells (not recorded which). The chain is built from TRBV7-9 and TRBJ2-3; TCRdb gives TRBD1 as the D gene, but with no DNA this cannot be confirmed. The TCR comes from a man aged 18-75 years in good health. This CDR3 reads CASSFTQGLSTDTQYF.